A single sample is the source of the 7 T cell receptor beta chains below, sequenced in a study of blood T cells in healthy people across ages. Sample-barcoded 5' priming and a J-beta primer mix drove a second PCR of about 7 to 11 cycles. Each CDR3 protein gets one entry after TCRdb re-called the 5' RACE reads with MiXCR. The sample consists of roughly 1,700,000 distinct CDR3 sequences, roughly 28% of them appearing once. Input material: blood. These receptors originate from a woman aged 25-40 years in good health.

V is TRBV12-3 or TRBV12-4 and J is TRBJ2-2; D is undetermined. The CDR3 covers 14 residues. Trimming removed 2 bases at V and 5 bases at J, with 9 bases between. This chain's CDR3 is CASSLTAVTGELFF. The CDR3 DNA reads as TGTGCCAGCAGTTTAACTGCGGTGACCGGGGAGCTGTTTTTT.

This clonotype was observed at least ten times. This chain joins TRBV10-3 and TRBJ2-7; D could derive from TRBD1 or TRBD2 (5 bases each). The V gene's germline CDR1 is ENHRY and CDR2 SYGVKD. CDR3 length: 12 residues. V was shortened by 0 bases and J by 7 bases, with 7 bases between the two germline ends. As DNA, the CDR3 is TGTGCCATCAGTGAGTCGAGGGGAGAGCAGTACTTC. It specifies CAISESRGEQYF.

Comment on this clonotype: At one boundary the junction diverges from the germline segment, which might be a read error. The V and J genes are TRBV14 and TRBJ2-1; TRBD2 agrees at 12 bases. Germline V CDR1 and CDR2: SGHDN, FVKESK. The CDR3 runs 16 residues. CDR3 residues: CACSHDRGLAGNEQFF. Written as DNA, the CDR3 is TGTGCCTGCAGCCACGACAGGGGACTAGCGGGCAATGAGCAGTTCTTC. The variable domain in full, completed from reference TRBV14 and TRBJ2-1, reads EAGVTQFPSHSVIEKGQTVTLRCDPISGHDNLYWYRRVMGKEIKFLLHFVKESKQDESGMPNNRFLAERTGGTYSTLKVQPAELEDSGVYFCACSHDRGLAGNEQFFGPGTRLTVL.

The chain combines TRBV5-1 with TRBJ1-2, with TRBD1 identical over 10 bases. This CDR3 region has 12 residues. The germline V gene encodes CDR1 SGHRS and CDR2 YFSETQ. V shed 4 bases, J shed 12 bases, and the junction held 6 bases outside the gene matches. The CDR3 DNA reads as TGCGCCAGCAGCCGGGACAGGGGATTGAACACCTTC. Translated, it gives CASSRDRGLNTF.

This clonotype turned up a few times. The gene calls are TRBV18 and TRBJ2-1; no clear D. Germline loops: CDR1 KGHSH, CDR2 LQKENI. The CDR3 length is 16 residues. Trimming removed 2 bases at V and 6 bases at J, with 17 bases between. The CDR3 DNA is TGTGCCAGCTCACCAACGGGCAGCGAAGCGACCAATGAGCAGTTCTTC. It encodes CASSPTGSEATNEQFF.

This clonotype was seen ten or more times. This chain joins TRBV10-3 and TRBJ1-2; D is possibly TRBD1 (6 bases). Germline CDR1 reads ENHRY; CDR2 reads SYGVKD. V was shortened by 6 bases and J by 8 bases, with 10 bases between the two germline ends. The CDR3 has 11 residues. CDR3 sequence: CAISEGGGYTF. The CDR3 nucleotides read TGTGCCATCAGCGAGGGGGGCGGCTACACCTTC.

The chain combines TRBV11-3 with TRBJ2-7, with 7 bases that match TRBD2. The J call may be in error: the DNA end matches TRBJ2-5 better. CDR1 SGHNT and CDR2 YENEEA come from the germline V gene. The CDR3 totals 16 residues. CDR3 in DNA: TGTGCCAGCAGCTTCGGGACTACCTTGTCTGGGGAGACCCAGTACTTC. Its translation is CASSFGTTLSGETQYF.